This TCR beta chain was obtained from a study of cytomegalovirus exposure and HLA in healthy donors. General observations from the study: An analysis done earlier found most TCR beta V segments productive about 87% or about 30% of the time. A later analysis reported that several of the most significant clusters appeared to be linked to common viral pathogens, among them Epstein-Barr virus. When analyzed later, a missense DCLRE1C variant was found to be linked to TCR beta V- and J-gene trimming.

Researchers ran the PCR with 60 Vbeta and 13 Jbeta primers. Using immunoSEQ multiplex PCR, the repertoire was profiled, and TCRdb retains in-frame clones only, with some absent. The sample records about 170,000 clones, about 78% being singletons. Turning to this clone: Its target is unknown.

This sequence was found in a woman in her forties or fifties in good health and CMV-seropositive. Material for sequencing was PBMCs.

CDR3 in amino acids: CASSYEGGGSTGELFF. The CDR3 coding sequence is TGTGCCAGCAGTTACGAAGGAGGGGGCAGCACCGGGGAGCTGTTTTTT. This chain connects TRBV6-5 to TRBJ2-2, with D perhaps TRBD1 (7 bases). The CDR3 contains 16 residues. Trimming shortened V by 2 bases and J by 4 bases, and 14 bases separated the two germline ends. Per germline, CDR1 MNHEY and CDR2 SVGAGI.